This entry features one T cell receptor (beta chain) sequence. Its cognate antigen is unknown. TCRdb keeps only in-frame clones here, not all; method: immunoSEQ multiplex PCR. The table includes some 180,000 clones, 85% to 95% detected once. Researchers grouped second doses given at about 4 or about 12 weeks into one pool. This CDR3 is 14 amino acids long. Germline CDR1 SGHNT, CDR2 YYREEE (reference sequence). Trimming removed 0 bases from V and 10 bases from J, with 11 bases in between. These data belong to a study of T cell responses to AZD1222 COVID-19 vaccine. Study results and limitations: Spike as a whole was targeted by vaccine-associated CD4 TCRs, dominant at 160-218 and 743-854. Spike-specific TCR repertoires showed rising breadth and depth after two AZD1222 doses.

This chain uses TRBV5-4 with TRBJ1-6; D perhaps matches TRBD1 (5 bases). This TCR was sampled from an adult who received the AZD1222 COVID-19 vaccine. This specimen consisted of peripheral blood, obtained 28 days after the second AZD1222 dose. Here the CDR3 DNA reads TGTGCCAGCAGCTTGGGGTCAGGGCGATCACCCCTCCACTTT. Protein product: CASSLGSGRSPLHF.